This record covers a single T cell receptor (beta chain). The junction departs from the called germline gene at one end, perhaps through a read error. CDR1 is DFQATT, CDR2 SNEGSKA, per germline (reference sequence). This CDR3 is 13 amino acids long. The data stem from a study of breast tumors, draining lymph nodes, adjacent tissues. TCRdb fed the multiplex PCR reads into MiXCR, producing one record per CDR3 protein. Seen here are tens of thousands of distinct CDR3 sequences, 35% to 40% observed once, and the top ten hold around 9.9%. The chain has TRBV20-1 and TRBJ2-5; TRBD2 agrees at 10 bases. The sequenced material came from breast tumor tissue. The TCR sequence derives from a female donor with breast cancer. Some clones in this sample may be carry-over from other donors' samples. CDR3 in DNA: TGCAGTGCGAGAGGGACTAGCGTCGAGACCCAGTACTTC. It yields the protein CSARGTSVETQYF.